This TCR beta chain comes out of a study of T cell responses to AZD1222 COVID-19 vaccine. The CDR3 length is 16 residues. V lost 0 bases and J 2 bases, leaving 12 bases between the germline ends. CDR1 and CDR2 from the germline V gene are MGHRA and YSYEKL. On this clone itself: Its antigen is not known.

Sequencing was performed with immunoSEQ multiplex PCR; in TCRdb, only in-frame clones are kept and a portion is missing. The repertoire holds 150,000 to 250,000 clones, with about 89% as singletons. Whole-study findings and limits: Most donors were white British and more were female, and clonal diversity was possibly underestimated. Once two AZD1222 doses were given, Spike-specific TCR breadth and depth went up. The repertoires were collected only after the peak T cell response. It was only six AZD1222 recipients who were seropositive at baseline.

This chain connects TRBV4-1 to TRBJ2-3, with TRBD1 as a possible D gene (6 bases). The sequencing used peripheral blood, collected 28 days after the second AZD1222 dose. The sequence derives from an adult who received the AZD1222 COVID-19 vaccine. The DNA of the CDR3 is TGCGCCAGCAGCCAAGAGGGGCAGGGGACCACAGATACGCAGTATTTT. Encoded protein: CASSQEGQGTTDTQYF.